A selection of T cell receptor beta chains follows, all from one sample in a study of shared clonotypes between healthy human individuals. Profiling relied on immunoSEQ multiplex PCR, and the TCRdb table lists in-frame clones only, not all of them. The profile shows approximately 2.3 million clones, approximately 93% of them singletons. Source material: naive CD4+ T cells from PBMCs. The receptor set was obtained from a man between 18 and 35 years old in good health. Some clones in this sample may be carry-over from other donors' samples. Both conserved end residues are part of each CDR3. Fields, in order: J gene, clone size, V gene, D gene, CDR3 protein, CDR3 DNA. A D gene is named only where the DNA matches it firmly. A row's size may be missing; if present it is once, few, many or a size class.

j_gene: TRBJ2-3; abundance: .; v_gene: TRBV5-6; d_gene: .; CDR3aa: CASSFEGTDTQYF; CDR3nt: TGTGCCAGCAGCTTCGAGGGCACAGATACGCAGTATTTT
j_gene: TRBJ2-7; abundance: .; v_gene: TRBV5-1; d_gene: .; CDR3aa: CASRRAESYEQYF; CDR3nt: TGCGCCAGCAGGAGGGCCGAATCCTACGAGCAGTACTTC
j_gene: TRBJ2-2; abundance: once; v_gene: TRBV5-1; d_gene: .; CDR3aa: CASSLVIGLDSGELFF; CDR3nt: TGCGCCAGCAGCTTGGTCATAGGTTTGGATTCCGGGGAGCTGTTTTTT
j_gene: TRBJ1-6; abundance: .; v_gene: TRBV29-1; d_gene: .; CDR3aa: CSVASDKDNSPLHF; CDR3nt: TGCAGCGTTGCCTCCGACAAGGATAATTCACCCCTCCACTTT
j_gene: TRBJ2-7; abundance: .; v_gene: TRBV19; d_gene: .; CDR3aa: CASRRALAGAYEQYF; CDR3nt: TGTGCCAGTAGGAGAGCGTTGGCCGGAGCCTACGAGCAGTACTTC
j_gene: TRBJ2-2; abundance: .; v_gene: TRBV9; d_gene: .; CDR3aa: CASSDRVNTGELFF; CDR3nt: TGTGCCAGCAGCGACAGGGTGAACACCGGGGAGCTGTTTTTT
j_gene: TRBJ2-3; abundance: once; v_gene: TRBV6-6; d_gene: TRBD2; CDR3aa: CASSFWTSGTTDTQYF; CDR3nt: TGTGCCAGCAGTTTCTGGACTAGTGGAACGACAGATACGCAGTATTTT
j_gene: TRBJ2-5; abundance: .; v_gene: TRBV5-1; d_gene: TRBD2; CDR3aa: CASSLAAASGQETQYF; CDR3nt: TGCGCCAGCAGCTTGGCCGCGGCTAGCGGACAAGAGACCCAGTACTTC
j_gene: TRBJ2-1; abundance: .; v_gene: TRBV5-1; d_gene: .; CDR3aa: CASSEGPQVGSYNEQFF; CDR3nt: TGCGCCAGCAGCGAGGGACCCCAGGTGGGCTCCTACAATGAGCAGTTCTTC
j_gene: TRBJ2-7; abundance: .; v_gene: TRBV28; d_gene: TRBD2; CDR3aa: CASSPPGLGSYEQYF; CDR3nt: TGTGCCAGCAGCCCTCCGGGACTAGGATCCTACGAGCAGTACTTC
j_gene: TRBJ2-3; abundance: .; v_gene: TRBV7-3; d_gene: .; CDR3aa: CASSLFDSTDTQYF; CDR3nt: TGTGCCAGCAGCTTATTCGACTCCACAGATACGCAGTATTTT
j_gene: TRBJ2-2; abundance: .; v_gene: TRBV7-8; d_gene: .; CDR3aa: CASSLARTTNTGELFF; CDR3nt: TGTGCCAGCAGCTTAGCAAGGACTACCAACACCGGGGAGCTGTTTTTT